The 10 T cell receptor beta chains reported below all come from one sample, sequenced in a study of cytomegalovirus exposure and HLA in healthy donors. Researchers ran the PCR with 60 Vbeta and 13 Jbeta primers. Generated by immunoSEQ multiplex PCR, the TCRdb table keeps only in-frame clones and is missing some. The top ten hold more than 5% of the sample, which has 200,000 to 250,000 clones, around 80% seen once. Sample: PBMCs. These receptors originate from a woman in her thirties or forties in good health and CMV-seropositive.

The chain uses TRBV10-2 and TRBJ1-1, with a possible D match to TRBD1 (6 bases). From germline, CDR1 is WSHSY and CDR2 SAAADI. This CDR3 is 14 amino acids long. The V and J ends lost 4 bases and 6 bases respectively, with 15 bases between them. The CDR3: CASSVGNRDAEAFF. The CDR3 DNA reads as TGCGCCAGCAGTGTTGGAAACAGGGACGCTGAAGCTTTCTTT.

This clone showed up just a few times. The genes are TRBV9 and TRBJ2-1, with TRBD2 as a possible D gene (6 bases). The CDR3 has 15 amino acids. Germline assignment: CDR1 SGDLS and CDR2 YYNGEE. V lost 4 bases and J lost 0, with 11 bases in between. CDR3 nucleotide sequence: TGTGCCAGCAGCCCGGAGGGGAGCTCCTACAATGAGCAGTTCTTC. Amino acid sequence: CASSPEGSSYNEQFF.

This rearrangement joins TRBV7-2 to TRBJ2-7, with 9 bases that match TRBD1. This CDR3 is built from 14 residues. The germline V gene has CDR1 SGHTA and CDR2 FQGNSA. The V segment lost 5 bases and the J segment 6 bases; nucleotides outside the gene matches: 8. CDR3 protein: CASSRPGTGSEQYF. The CDR3 bases are TGTGCCAGCAGCCGTCCCGGGACAGGGTCCGAGCAGTACTTC.

V is TRBV4-1 and J is TRBJ1-5; TRBD1 agrees at 8 bases. V shed 2 bases, J shed 6 bases, and the junction held 6 bases outside the gene matches. The CDR3 contains 15 residues. The germline V gene encodes CDR1 MGHRA and CDR2 YSYEKL. DNA for the CDR3: TGCGCCAGCAGCCAATTTGGACAGGGCGGTCAGCCCCAGCATTTT. Its translation: CASSQFGQGGQPQHF.

The chain combines TRBV7-2 with TRBJ1-4; a weak D match, TRBD1 (5 bases). CDR3 size: 15 residues. The V and J ends lost 3 bases and 2 bases respectively, with 10 bases between them. Germline lookup yields CDR1 SGHTA and CDR2 FQGNSA. The CDR3 loop reads CASSFSPGTNEKLFF. CDR3 nucleotides: TGTGCCAGCAGCTTTTCTCCAGGGACTAATGAAAAACTGTTTTTT. The full variable domain, with the rest looked up from reference TRBV7-2 and TRBJ1-4, is GAGVSQSPSNKVTEKGKDVELRCDPISGHTALYWYRQSLGQGLEFLIYFQGNSAPDKSGLPSDRFSAERTGGSVSTLTIQRTQQEDSAVYLCASSFSPGTNEKLFFGSGTQLSVL.

The rearrangement uses TRBV6-6 and TRBJ2-3, with 8 bases fitting TRBD1. V lost 6 bases to trimming and J lost 4 bases; unmatched junction nucleotides: 9. CDR1 is MNHNY, CDR2 SVGAGI, per germline (reference sequence). The CDR3 contains 15 residues. The CDR3 region is CASSSTDRAADTQYF. In DNA form, the CDR3 reads TGTGCCAGCAGCTCTACGGACAGGGCAGCAGATACGCAGTATTTT.

The J gene is TRBJ1-2, the V gene TRBV7-8; 8 nucleotides align to TRBD1. CDR1 and CDR2 from the germline V gene are SGHVS and FQNEAQ. The CDR3 is made up of 18 amino acids. Trimming at V came to 6 bases and at J to 0 bases, leaving 15 bases not matched to a gene. CDR3 in DNA: TGTGCCAGCAGACCCGACAGGGGACCTTTACTCGCTAACTATGGCTACACCTTC. Its translation is CASRPDRGPLLANYGYTF.

The CDR3 DNA reads as TGTGCCTGGAGGCCTAACAGGGGTTCTTGGTATGGCTACACCTTC. The encoded protein is CAWRPNRGSWYGYTF. The chain links TRBV30 to TRBJ1-2, with 7 bases aligning to TRBD1. J gave up 5 bases and V 3 bases, and 12 bases lay outside the gene matches. The CDR3 is 15 residues long. Germline CDR1 GTSNPN, CDR2 SVGIG (reference sequence).

This clone was observed a few times. The CDR3 DNA sequence: TGTGCCACCAGCACCCGGGAGGGCCAATACGAGCAGTACTTC. Its translation is CATSTREGQYEQYF. The chain employs TRBV15 and TRBJ2-7, with TRBD2 matching over 8 bases. The CDR3 is made up of 14 amino acids. After removal of 4 bases from V and 4 bases from J, the junction contained 6 bases not matched to a gene. Per the germline V gene, CDR1 is LNHNV and CDR2 is YYDKDF (reference sequence).

This clone was found once. The chain links TRBV9 to TRBJ2-7, with 7 bases identical to TRBD2. Germline CDR1 is SGDLS and CDR2 is YYNGEE. CDR3 length: 12 amino acids. Trimming removed 3 bases from V and 6 bases from J; junction bases left unmatched: 3. The CDR3 loop is CASSARGGEQYF. DNA for the CDR3: TGTGCCAGCAGCGCTCGCGGGGGCGAGCAGTACTTC.